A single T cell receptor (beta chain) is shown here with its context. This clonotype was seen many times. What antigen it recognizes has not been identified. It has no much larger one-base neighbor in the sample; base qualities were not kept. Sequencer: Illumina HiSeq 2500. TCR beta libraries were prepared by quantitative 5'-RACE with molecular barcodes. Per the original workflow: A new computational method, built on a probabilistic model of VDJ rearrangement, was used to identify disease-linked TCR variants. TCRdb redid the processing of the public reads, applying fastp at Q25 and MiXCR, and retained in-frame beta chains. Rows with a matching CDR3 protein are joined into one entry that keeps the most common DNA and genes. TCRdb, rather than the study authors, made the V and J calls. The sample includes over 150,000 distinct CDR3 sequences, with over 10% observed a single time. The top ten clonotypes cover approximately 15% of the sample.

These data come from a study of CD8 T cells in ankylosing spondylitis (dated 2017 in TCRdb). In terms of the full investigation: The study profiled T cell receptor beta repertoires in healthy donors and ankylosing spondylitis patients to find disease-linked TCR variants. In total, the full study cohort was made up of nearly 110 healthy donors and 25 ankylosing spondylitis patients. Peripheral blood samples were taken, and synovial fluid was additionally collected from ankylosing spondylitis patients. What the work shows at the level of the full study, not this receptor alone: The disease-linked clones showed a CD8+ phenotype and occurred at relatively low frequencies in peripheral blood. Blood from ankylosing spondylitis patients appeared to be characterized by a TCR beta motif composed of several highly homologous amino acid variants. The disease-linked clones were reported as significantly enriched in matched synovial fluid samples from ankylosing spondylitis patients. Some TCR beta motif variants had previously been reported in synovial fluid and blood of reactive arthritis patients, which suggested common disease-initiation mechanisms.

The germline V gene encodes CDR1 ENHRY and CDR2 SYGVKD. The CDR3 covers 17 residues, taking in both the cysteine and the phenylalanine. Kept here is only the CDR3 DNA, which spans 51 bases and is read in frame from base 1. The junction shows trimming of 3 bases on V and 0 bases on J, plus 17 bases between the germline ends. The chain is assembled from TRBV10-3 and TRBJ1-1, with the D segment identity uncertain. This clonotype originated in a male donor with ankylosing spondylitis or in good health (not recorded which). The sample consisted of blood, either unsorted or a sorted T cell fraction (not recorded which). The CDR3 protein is CAISETVSRIMNTEAFF. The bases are TGTGCCATCAGTGAAACAGTCTCGAGAATCATGAACACTGAAGCTTTCTTT.